This T cell receptor beta chain was documented in a study of T cell repertoires in cytomegalovirus infection (dated 2019 in TCRdb). With respect to the entire study: Recently identified HLA-C-restricted CMV epitopes, whose presentation resists viral immunomodulation, were targeted by peptide stimulations together with well-studied HLA-B-restricted epitopes. The HLA type of each donor mattered for the analysis, because public TCR beta signatures pointed to carriage of CMV infection along with the matching HLA type. Results and caveats for the whole study, not just this receptor: Cumulative frequency of public TCR beta family members discriminated carriers of CMV infection plus the relevant HLA type in this cohort and an independent approximately 360-donor cohort. In the ex vivo response, HLA-C-restricted CMV-specific TCR beta clonotypes were dominant, and in two of eight donors the single most frequent clonotype came from this HLA-C-restricted group.

Details on this clonotype: Its antigen is still unknown. There are no base qualities to consult, and no much larger clone falls within one base.

This specimen's treatment or condition label, per the study, means: in vitro stimulation with specific CMV peptide epitopes to enrich CMV-specific T cells. Sequenced using an Illumina HiSeq 1500. TCRdb reworked the public reads: Q25 trimming with fastp, MiXCR clone assembly, productive beta chains retained. Rows with a matching CDR3 protein are joined into one entry that keeps the most common DNA and genes. The sample data list roughly 68,000 distinct CDR3 sequences, and 20% of these were observed just once. The ten largest clones represent 60% to 75% of the sample. The sequenced sample was CD8+ T cells from cultured PBMCs, obtained from culture after CMV antigen stimulation. The clonotype originates from a human donor in good health (CMV status not recorded). Some clones in this sample may be carry-over from other donors' samples.

The CDR3 reads as follows: CSARVPRRRSPGGNSPLHF. The DNA sequence is given as TGCAGTGCTAGAGTACCGAGACGGAGGTCCCCAGGGGGTAATTCACCCCTCCACTTT. Recombination connected TRBV20-1 to TRBJ1-6; 7 bases in the middle match TRBD1. The CDR1 and CDR2 encoded by the germline V gene (reference sequence) are DFQATT and SNEGSKA. After removal of 1 base from V and 6 bases from J, the junction retains 18 bases not matched to a gene. Taken from cysteine to phenylalanine, the CDR3 has 19 residues. CDR3 DNA is the only sequence kept; it has 57 bases, read in frame from the first base.